The sequence of this T cell receptor beta chain was determined in a study of blood T cells in healthy people across ages. Regarding the study as a whole: When set beside aged donors, long-lived donors presented more naive CD4+ cells and higher diversity.

This clonotype occurred once. The target antigen is unknown. PCR was performed a second time for about 6 to 12 cycles using a sample-barcoded 5' primer and a J-beta primer mix. TCRdb re-derived calls from the 5' RACE reads in MiXCR, one entry per CDR3 protein. The repertoire holds roughly 680,000 distinct CDR3 sequences, with around 50% as singletons. The germline gives CDR1 LNHNV, CDR2 YYDKDF (reference sequence). The CDR3 contains 13 residues. Trimming stripped 5 bases from V and 4 bases from J, with 10 bases between. This TCR came from a woman aged 80 or older in good health. The V and J genes are TRBV15 and TRBJ2-3; maybe TRBD2 (5 bases). The sequenced sample was blood. CDR3 in amino acids: CATSAWTSDTQYF. Here the CDR3 DNA reads TGTGCCACCAGCGCCTGGACTTCAGATACGCAGTATTTT.